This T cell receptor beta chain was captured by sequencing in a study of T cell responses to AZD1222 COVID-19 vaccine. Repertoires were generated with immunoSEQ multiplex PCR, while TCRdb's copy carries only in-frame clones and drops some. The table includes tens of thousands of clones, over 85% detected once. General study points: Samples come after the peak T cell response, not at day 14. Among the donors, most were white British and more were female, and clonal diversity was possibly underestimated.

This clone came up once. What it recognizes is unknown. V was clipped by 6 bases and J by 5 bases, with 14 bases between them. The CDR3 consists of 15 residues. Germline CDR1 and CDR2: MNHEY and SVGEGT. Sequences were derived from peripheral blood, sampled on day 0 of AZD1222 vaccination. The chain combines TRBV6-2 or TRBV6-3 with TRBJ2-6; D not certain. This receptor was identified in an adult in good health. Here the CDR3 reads CASSNPLLRANVLTF. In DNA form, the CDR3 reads TGTGCCAGCAGCAACCCACTGCTTCGGGCCAACGTCCTGACTTTC.